The 17 T cell receptor beta chains presented below share a single source sample, sequenced in a study of T cell responses to AZD1222 COVID-19 vaccine. Using immunoSEQ multiplex PCR, the repertoire was profiled, and TCRdb retains in-frame clones only, with some absent. The table records fewer than 130,000 clones, roughly 92% of them present only once. The sequencing used peripheral blood, collected 28 days after the second AZD1222 dose. The source is an adult who received the AZD1222 COVID-19 vaccine.

This chain links TRBV4-2 with TRBJ2-3; 8 bases line up with TRBD2. CDR1 is LGHNA, CDR2 YNFKEQ, per germline. This CDR3 contains 17 residues. J lost 6 bases, V lost 0 bases, and 11 bases had no gene match. CDR3: CASSQDERGTGGDTQYF. CDR3 in DNA: TGTGCCAGCAGCCAAGATGAACGGGGCACGGGGGGGGATACGCAGTATTTT.

This chain links TRBV3-1 (or the pseudogene TRBV3-2) with TRBJ1-4; D ambiguous. The CDR3 is made up of 14 amino acids. V was trimmed by 1 base and J by 7 bases, leaving 10 bases between them. Germline V gene lookup returns CDR1 LGHDT and CDR2 YNNKEL (reference sequence). This CDR3 reads CASSQGTWGEKLFF. DNA for the CDR3: TGTGCCAGCAGCCAAGGGACGTGGGGTGAAAAACTGTTTTTT.

Notes on this clone: Distinct nucleotide sequences in the sample also encode this CDR3. This chain joins TRBV7-6 and TRBJ2-7; 8 nucleotides agree with TRBD1. The V and J ends lost 1 base and 3 bases, in that order; junction bases with no gene match: 5. The CDR3 is 15 residues long. CDR1 is SGHVS and CDR2 is FNYEAQ in the germline V gene. The CDR3 DNA is TGTGCCAGCAGCTTAGAAGGGACAGGCCTCTACGAGCAGTACTTC. Translating it yields CASSLEGTGLYEQYF.

The rearrangement joins TRBV7-9 to TRBJ2-1; the D is unclear. V dropped 1 base and J dropped 5 bases, with 6 bases sitting between them. Germline assignment: CDR1 SEHNR and CDR2 FQNEAQ (reference sequence). The CDR3 has 13 amino acids. The CDR3 loop is CASSLVTDNEQFF. CDR3 nucleotides: TGTGCCAGCAGCTTAGTCACAGACAATGAGCAGTTCTTC.

Notes on this clone: The sample has other DNA sequences that encode this CDR3 too. V and J are TRBV6-5 and TRBJ1-1; D call uncertain. CDR3 length: 12 residues. The germline gives CDR1 MNHEY, CDR2 SVGAGI. V was cut by 8 bases and J by 0 bases, with 7 bases left in between. The CDR3 sequence: CASGGMNTEAFF. CDR3 DNA sequence: TGTGCCAGCGGAGGGATGAACACTGAAGCTTTCTTT.

The CDR3: CAISERGPQPQHF. The CDR3 region has the DNA TGTGCCATCAGTGAACGGGGTCCCCAGCCCCAGCATTTT. This chain links TRBV10-3 with TRBJ1-5; D is uncertain. Trimming took 3 bases from V and 7 from J, leaving 10 bases between them. Germline V gives CDR1 ENHRY, CDR2 SYGVKD. This CDR3 region has 13 residues.

V usage is TRBV4-3 and J usage is TRBJ2-2; TRBD2 matches at 10 bases. The CDR3 consists of 16 residues. Trimming at V came to 4 bases and at J to 1 base, leaving 3 bases not matched to a gene. Germline assignment: CDR1 LGHNA and CDR2 YSLEER. In nucleotides, the CDR3 is TGCGCCAGCAGCCGTTTAGCGGGGGGGAACACCGGGGAGCTGTTTTTT. As protein: CASSRLAGGNTGELFF.

The chain employs TRBV6-1 and TRBJ1-1; no reliable D call. Germline CDR1 MNHNS, CDR2 SASEGT. The CDR3 spans 12 residues. The ends were cut back, 3 bases at V and 10 bases at J, with 12 bases in the middle. For the CDR3, the DNA is TGTGCCAGCAGTGATTCAGTTTTAGGAGCTTTCTTT. Encoded protein: CASSDSVLGAFF.

The chain recombines TRBV2 with TRBJ1-6; TRBD1 is a possible D gene (6 bases). The CDR3 is 12 residues long. Trimming removed 6 bases from V and 9 bases from J, with 9 bases in between. Germline V CDR1 and CDR2: SNHLY, FYNNEI. CDR3 nucleotide sequence: TGTGCCAGCAGACAGGGCCTTTCACCCCTCCACTTT. Its translation is CASRQGLSPLHF.

The V gene is TRBV4-2, the J gene TRBJ1-2, with 7 bases lining up with TRBD1. This CDR3 comprises 16 residues. V lost 0 bases and J lost 4; bases outside the gene matches: 8. The germline gives CDR1 LGHNA, CDR2 YNFKEQ. CDR3 sequence reads: CASSQERETGAYGYTF. CDR3 nucleotide sequence: TGTGCCAGCAGCCAAGAGAGGGAAACAGGGGCCTATGGCTACACCTTC.

The chain combines TRBV5-6 with TRBJ2-4; perhaps TRBD2 as D (5 bases). The CDR3 is 14 amino acids. V lost 4 bases and J 0 bases, leaving 8 bases between the germline ends. CDR1 and CDR2 from the germline V gene are SGHDT and YYEEEE. The CDR3 sequence is CASSPRVAKNIQYF. The DNA of the CDR3 is TGTGCCAGCAGCCCGCGGGTAGCCAAAAACATTCAGTACTTC. Supplemented by reference TRBV5-6 and TRBJ2-4, the full variable domain reads DAGVTQSPTHLIKTRGQQVTLRCSPKSGHDTVSWYQQALGQGPQFIFQYYEEEERQRGNFPDRFSGHQFPNYSSELNVNALLLGDSALYLCASSPRVAKNIQYFGAGTRLSVL.

This sequence joins TRBV3-1 (or the pseudogene TRBV3-2) and TRBJ2-4; D perhaps matches TRBD2 (5 bases). Trimming left V 3 bases short and J 3 bases short, with 9 bases between. The CDR3 runs to 14 residues. Germline V gives CDR1 LGHDT, CDR2 YNNKEL (reference sequence). CDR3 coding DNA: TGTGCCAGCAGCCATGTAGGAGGCAAAAACATTCAGTACTTC. This sequence encodes CASSHVGGKNIQYF.

The chain has TRBV27 and TRBJ2-1; tentatively, D is TRBD2 (6 bases). Germline CDR1 reads MNHEY; CDR2 reads SMNVEV (reference sequence). V was shortened by 5 bases and J by 0 bases, with 14 bases between the two germline ends. The CDR3 extends over 16 amino acids. The CDR3 loop is CASSLRLGGSYNEQFF. The CDR3 DNA is TGTGCCAGCAGTCTCCGACTGGGGGGCTCCTACAATGAGCAGTTCTTC.

V and J are TRBV7-8 and TRBJ2-7; D remains ambiguous. V lost 5 bases to trimming and J lost 6 bases, with 8 bases between them. Germline V lookup: CDR1 SGHVS, CDR2 FQNEAQ. The CDR3 covers 11 residues. DNA of the CDR3: TGTGCCAGCAGCGTTTCTACCGAGCAGTACTTC. It encodes CASSVSTEQYF.

This chain connects TRBV6-4 to TRBJ2-3, with TRBD2 matching over 7 bases. The CDR3 covers 16 residues. Trimming removed 6 bases from V and 2 bases from J; junction bases left unmatched: 11. Germline V lookup: CDR1 MRHNA, CDR2 SNTAGT. The CDR3 spells CASRESRLATTDTQYF. In DNA, the CDR3 is TGTGCCAGCAGGGAATCCAGACTAGCTACCACAGATACGCAGTATTTT.

The V call is TRBV6-5, the J call TRBJ1-4; D ambiguous. Germline CDR1 is MNHEY and CDR2 is SVGAGI. The CDR3 consists of 15 residues. The germline V and J ends were trimmed by 6 bases and 3 bases, with 14 bases remaining between them. The CDR3 DNA sequence: TGTGCCAGCAGCCCAAACCTTGGGGCTAATGAAAAACTGTTTTTT. Its translation is CASSPNLGANEKLFF.

Details on this clone: Other DNA sequences from this sample encode an identical CDR3 as well. This chain connects TRBV6-2 or TRBV6-3 to TRBJ2-7; TRBD1 might be the D (5 bases). Per the germline V gene, CDR1 is MNHEY and CDR2 is SVGEGT. The CDR3 runs 13 residues. V gave up 2 bases and J gave up 3 bases, with 8 bases separating them. The CDR3 here is CASSYRGIYEQYF. The DNA of the CDR3 is TGTGCCAGCAGTTACAGGGGAATCTACGAGCAGTACTTC.